The 9 T cell receptor beta chains listed next were all sequenced from one sample in a study of vaccination and CD4 T cells after COVID-19. The Oncomine TCR Beta short-read assay was applied to DNA of cultured CD4+ T cells. MiXCR, applied by TCRdb to the PCR reads, yields one record per CDR3 protein. The sample records approximately 21,000 distinct CDR3 sequences, around a quarter being singletons. These receptors' targets are unknown. Treatment reported: approximately nine-day PBMC culture with coronavirus spike peptide pools or control peptides (ViraFEST assay). The sample was cultured CD4+ T cells from blood. These receptors were obtained from a human donor with COVID-19.

The DNA of the CDR3 is TGCAGCGTTGATACCGGGACTGGTATTTACGAGCAGTACTTC. It codes for CSVDTGTGIYEQYF. The chain carries TRBV29-1 and TRBJ2-7, with D tentatively TRBD2 (6 bases). The germline CDR1 and CDR2 sequences are SQVTM and ANQGSEA. There are 14 residues in the CDR3. The V end was cut by 3 bases, the J end by 4 bases, with 16 bases between.

This clonotype was seen more than once but under ten times. The chain employs TRBV6-1 and TRBJ2-5; the match to TRBD1 covers 9 bases. This CDR3 comprises 15 residues. V shed 6 bases and J 5 bases; nucleotides not matched to a gene: 10. Germline CDR1 reads MNHNS; CDR2 reads SASEGT. As DNA, the CDR3 is TGTGCCAGCAGGGTGGCCGGGACAGGGATCGAGACCCAGTACTTC. Protein: CASRVAGTGIETQYF.

The chain links TRBV5-1 to TRBJ1-2, with D possibly being TRBD1 (5 bases). The germline V and J ends were trimmed by 0 bases and 4 bases, with 10 bases remaining between them. CDR1 and CDR2 (germline): SGHRS, YFSETQ. The CDR3 consists of 14 residues. CDR3 sequence (DNA): TGCGCCAGCAGCTTGGGTGGGGGAACCTATGGCTACACCTTC. Translated, it gives CASSLGGGTYGYTF.

The genes are TRBV11-2 and TRBJ2-3; D is perhaps TRBD1 (6 bases). Per germline, CDR1 SGHAT and CDR2 FQNNGV. Between the trimmed V and J ends, which lost 5 bases and 3 bases, there was a span of 15 bases. The CDR3 spans 15 residues. This CDR3 is CASSPQGFLTDTQYF. CDR3 in DNA: TGTGCCAGCAGCCCTCAGGGGTTCCTGACAGATACGCAGTATTTT.

This clonotype was recorded a few times. The V gene is TRBV6-1, the J gene TRBJ1-5; 7 positions agree with TRBD1. Germline values: CDR1 MNHNS, CDR2 SASEGT. The CDR3 runs to 14 residues. Unmatched junction bases numbered 4, after V lost 7 bases and J lost 1 base. CDR3 bases: TGTGCCAGCAACACCAGGGGGAGCAATCAGCCCCAGCATTTT. Its translation is CASNTRGSNQPQHF.

V and J are TRBV7-8 and TRBJ2-5; no firm D call. Per germline, CDR1 SGHVS and CDR2 FQNEAQ. CDR3 length equals 11 residues. V dropped 5 bases and J dropped 5 bases, with 6 bases sitting between them. The CDR3 DNA reads as TGTGCCAGCAGCCCACGGGAGACCCAGTACTTC. This translates into CASSPRETQYF.

The chain joins TRBV7-4 to TRBJ1-4; D call uncertain. V was trimmed by 1 base and J by 9 bases, leaving 0 bases between them. Germline V gene lookup returns CDR1 SGHVT and CDR2 SQSDAQ. The CDR3 extends over 10 amino acids. CDR3 region: CASSLEKLFF. The CDR3 DNA reads TGTGCCAGCAGCTTAGAAAAACTGTTTTTT.

This clonotype was counted between two and nine times. V usage is TRBV6-2 or TRBV6-3 and J usage is TRBJ2-5; D is possibly TRBD2 (5 bases). Germline lookup yields CDR1 MNHEY and CDR2 SVGEGT. V was trimmed by 7 bases and J by 4 bases, leaving 16 bases between them. The CDR3 consists of 14 residues. CDR3 in DNA: TGTGCCAGCACCGACCCAGGACGGGGAGAGACCCAGTACTTC. Its protein is CASTDPGRGETQYF.

The chain recombines TRBV5-1 with TRBJ1-1; D call uncertain. Trimming removed 4 bases at V and 6 bases at J, with 13 bases between. The CDR3 loop spans 13 amino acids. CDR1 is SGHRS, CDR2 YFSETQ, per germline. The CDR3 loop reads CASSTGGPAEAFF. CDR3 nucleotide sequence: TGCGCCAGCAGCACGGGTGGGCCTGCTGAAGCTTTCTTT.